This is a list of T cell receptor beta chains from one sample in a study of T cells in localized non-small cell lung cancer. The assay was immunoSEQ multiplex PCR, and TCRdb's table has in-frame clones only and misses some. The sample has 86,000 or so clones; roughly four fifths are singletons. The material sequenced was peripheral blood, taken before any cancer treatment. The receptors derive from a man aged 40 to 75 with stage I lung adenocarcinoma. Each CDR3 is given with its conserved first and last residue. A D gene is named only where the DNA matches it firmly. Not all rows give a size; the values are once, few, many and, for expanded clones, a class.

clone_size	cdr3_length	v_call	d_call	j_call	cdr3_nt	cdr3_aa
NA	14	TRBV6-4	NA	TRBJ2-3	TGTGCCAGCAGTGATTTTACTAGCACAGATACGCAGTATTTT	CASSDFTSTDTQYF
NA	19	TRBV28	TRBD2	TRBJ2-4	TGTGCCAGCAGTTTGAGGGGACTAGCGGGAGGCCGGGGCAAAAACATTCAGTACTTC	CASSLRGLAGGRGKNIQYF
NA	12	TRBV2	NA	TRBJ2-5	TGTGCCAGCACGGCAACGCAAGAGACCCAGTACTTC	CASTATQETQYF
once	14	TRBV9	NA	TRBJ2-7	TGTGCCAGCAGCCCCTTCGGCAGGGACTACGAGCAGTACTTC	CASSPFGRDYEQYF
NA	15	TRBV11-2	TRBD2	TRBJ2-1	TGTGCCAGCAGCCTTAGCGGGAGGGATTACAATGAGCAGTTCTTC	CASSLSGRDYNEQFF
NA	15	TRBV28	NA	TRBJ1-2	TGTGCCAGCAGCGCGACAGGTCGGCTTCTCTATGGCTACACCTTC	CASSATGRLLYGYTF
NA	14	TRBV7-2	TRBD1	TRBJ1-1	TGTGCCAGCCTTAGACCTGGACAGGCCGGTGAAGCTTTCTTT	CASLRPGQAGEAFF
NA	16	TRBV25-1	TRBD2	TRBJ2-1	TGTGCCAGCAGTGACACAACTAGCGGTAGAAACAATGAGCAGTTCTTC	CASSDTTSGRNNEQFF
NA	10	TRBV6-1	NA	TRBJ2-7	TGTGCCAGCAGTCGGGTAGAGCAGTACTTC	CASSRVEQYF
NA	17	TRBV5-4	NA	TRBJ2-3	TGTGCCAGCAGCCCTACAGGGAGGGGGTGGTCGGCAGATACGCAGTATTTT	CASSPTGRGWSADTQYF
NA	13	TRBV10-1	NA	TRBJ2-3	TGCGCCAGCAGTGGAGGGGTCATGGGTACGCAGTATTTT	CASSGGVMGTQYF
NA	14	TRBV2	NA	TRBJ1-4	TGTGCCAGCAGTGGTGGAGGCACTAATGAAAAACTGTTTTTT	CASSGGGTNEKLFF
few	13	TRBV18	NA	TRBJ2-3	TGTGCCAGCTCACCTTCCGGGGGCATAGCGCAGTATTTT	CASSPSGGIAQYF
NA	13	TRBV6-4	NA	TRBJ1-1	TGTGCCAGCAAGAGAGAAATGAACACTGAAGCTTTCTTT	CASKREMNTEAFF
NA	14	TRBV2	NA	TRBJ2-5	TGTGCCAGCAGGTTGAGGGATTCTCAAGAGACCCAGTACTTC	CASRLRDSQETQYF
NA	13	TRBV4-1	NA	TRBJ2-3	TGCGCCAGCAGCCAAGAAGGGTGGGTTACGCAGTATTTT	CASSQEGWVTQYF
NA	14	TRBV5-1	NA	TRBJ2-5	TGCGCCAGCAGCCCTGGGGGCGTTCAAGAGACCCAGTACTTC	CASSPGGVQETQYF
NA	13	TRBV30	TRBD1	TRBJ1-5	TGTGCCTGGAAGGGACAGGGCCATCAGCCCCAGCATTTT	CAWKGQGHQPQHF
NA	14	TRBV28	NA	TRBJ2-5	TGTGCCAGCAGTTCGTTTCAGTTCCAAGAGACCCAGTACTTC	CASSSFQFQETQYF
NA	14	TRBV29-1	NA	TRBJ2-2	TGCAGCGCTGGGGGGACAGCCGGTTCCGGGGAGCTGTTTTTT	CSAGGTAGSGELFF
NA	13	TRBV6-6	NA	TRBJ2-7	TGTGCCAGCAGTCCTGCGGACCGTGGCGAGCAGTACTTC	CASSPADRGEQYF
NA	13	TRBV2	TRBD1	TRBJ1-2	TGTGCCAGCAGTGAGGGGACAGGCTATGGCTACACCTTC	CASSEGTGYGYTF
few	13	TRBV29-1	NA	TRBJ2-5	TGCAGCGTTGTCTCGGGACGGGGAGGGACCCAGTACTTC	CSVVSGRGGTQYF
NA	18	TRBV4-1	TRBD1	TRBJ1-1	TGCGCCAGCAGCCAACAGGGAGGACAGGGGGCGATGAACACTGAAGCTTTCTTT	CASSQQGGQGAMNTEAFF
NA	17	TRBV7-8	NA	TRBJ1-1	TGTGCCAGCAGCTTAGAGGGGCGGAGGACCATGAACACTGAAGCTTTCTTT	CASSLEGRRTMNTEAFF
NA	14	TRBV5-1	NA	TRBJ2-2	TGCGCCAGCAGCCGTGACCTTAGCACCGGGGAGCTGTTTTTT	CASSRDLSTGELFF
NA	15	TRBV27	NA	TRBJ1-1	TGTGCCAGCAGTCCCACGCCGAACCTGAACACTGAAGCTTTCTTT	CASSPTPNLNTEAFF
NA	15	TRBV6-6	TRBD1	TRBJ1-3	TGTGCCAGCAGTTACGGACAGGGTTTTGGAAACACCATATATTTT	CASSYGQGFGNTIYF
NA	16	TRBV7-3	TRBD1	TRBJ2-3	TGTGCCAGCAGCTTAGCCCCTACAGGGGCCACAGATACGCAGTATTTT	CASSLAPTGATDTQYF
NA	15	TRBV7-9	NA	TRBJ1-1	TGTGCCAGCAGCCCGCTGGGGGGTTGGGACACTGAAGCTTTCTTT	CASSPLGGWDTEAFF
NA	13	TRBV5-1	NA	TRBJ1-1	TGCGCCAGCACCCAGGACGGGAACACTGAAGCTTTCTTT	CASTQDGNTEAFF
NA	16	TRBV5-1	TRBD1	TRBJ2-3	TGCGCCAGCAGCTTGAGGGGGCGAACTAGCACAGATACGCAGTATTTT	CASSLRGRTSTDTQYF
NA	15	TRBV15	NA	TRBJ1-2	TGTGCCACCAGCAGAGATCGTGGGGGGGCGGATGGCTACACCTTC	CATSRDRGGADGYTF
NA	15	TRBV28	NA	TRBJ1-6	TGTGCCAGCAGATTAGGTGGGTCGGCTAATTCACCCCTCCACTTT	CASRLGGSANSPLHF
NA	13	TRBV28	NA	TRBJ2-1	TGTGCCACCTACCGGGACGCCTTCCGTGAGCAGTTCTTC	CATYRDAFREQFF
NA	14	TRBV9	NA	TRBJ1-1	TGTGCCAGCAGCGTAGCCCCACAGGAATTTGAAGCTTTCTTT	CASSVAPQEFEAFF
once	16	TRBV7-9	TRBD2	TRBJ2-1	TGTGCCAGCAGCTTACGGCTAGCGGGGGGGCGTCGGGAGCAGTTCTTC	CASSLRLAGGRREQFF
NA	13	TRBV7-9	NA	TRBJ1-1	TGTGCCAGCAGCTTAGGGATGAACACTGAAGCTTTCTTT	CASSLGMNTEAFF
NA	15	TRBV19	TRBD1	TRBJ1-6	TGTGCCAGTAGTATCAGGACAGGAGATAATTCACCCCTCCACTTT	CASSIRTGDNSPLHF
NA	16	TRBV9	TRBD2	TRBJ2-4	TGTGCCAGCAGCGATCCGACGTGGGGGGGAATAAACATTCAGTACTTC	CASSDPTWGGINIQYF
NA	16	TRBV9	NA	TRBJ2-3	TGTGCCAGCAGCCTCCTAGCGTACGCTAGCACAGATACGCAGTATTTT	CASSLLAYASTDTQYF
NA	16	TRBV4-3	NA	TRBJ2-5	TGCGCCAGCAGCCAAGATGGGGGCTTCGTCCAAGAGACCCAGTACTTC	CASSQDGGFVQETQYF